The TCR beta chain described here comes from a study of T cells in tumors after PD-1 blockade. TCRdb's table, derived via immunoSEQ multiplex PCR, lists solely in-frame clones and lacks some. Counted here are about 14,000 clones, about 63% occurring once; the ten biggest clones make up 30% to 40%. The average interval from treatment start to post-treatment squamous cell carcinoma sampling was 31 days. About this clone itself: Its antigen is undetermined.

The ends lost 1 base at V and 5 bases at J; junction bases unmatched: 5. Germline CDR1 is SEHNR and CDR2 is FQNEAQ (reference sequence). This CDR3 spans 16 amino acids. Study observations and caveats: Peripheral recruitment is suggested, as some novel exhausted tumor clones were in pre-treatment blood. Clonal replacement was seen across treatment, not between pre-treatment samples.

This sequence originates from a human donor with cutaneous squamous cell carcinoma. The chain employs TRBV7-9 and TRBJ1-5; 10 bases are a match to TRBD1. This sample comprised tumor tissue, obtained after anti-PD-1 treatment. CDR3 region: CASSLGDRGIDQPQHF. DNA for the CDR3: TGTGCCAGCAGCTTAGGGGACAGGGGAATTGATCAGCCCCAGCATTTT.